This T cell receptor beta chain originates from a study of cytomegalovirus exposure and HLA in healthy donors (dated by TCRdb to about 2017). For the wider study: An earlier analysis of approximately 550 of the donors reported 250 to 300 Gb of sequence data and some 100 million unique TCR beta sequences from some 180 million T cells. Among about 400 genotyped donors of the cohort, an average of roughly 230,000 unique TCR beta nucleotide sequences was sequenced per donor, of which about 18% were non-productive. Roughly 300 gigabases of sequencing data and tens of millions of unique TCR sequences made up an early release that covered about 640 HLA-typed donors. The study used immunosequencing to profile the T cell repertoires of several hundred subjects and linked those repertoires to cytomegalovirus serostatus. A later genetic analysis used genome-wide SNP genotypes for about three fifths of the 666 donors, treating that subset as a discovery cohort. An earlier analysis of fewer than 700 of the donors applied high-throughput TCR beta sequencing to assess whether each TCR beta V gene segment acted as functional or pseudogenic. Besides the first cohort of 500 to 700 subjects, a separate validation cohort made up of 120 or so different subjects was used. Rather than using new phenotypic data, the later analysis identified candidate immune exposures from TCR beta sequences and from how often those sequences occurred across donors. Donor age, sex, ethnicity and CMV serostatus were compiled together with the repertoire data. The study aimed to test whether signatures of past pathogen exposure could be identified by cataloging public T cell receptors. To study patterns of TCR occurrence, a later analysis re-analyzed previously published TCR beta repertoires from around 670 donors and added high-resolution HLA genotyping. High-throughput TCR immunosequencing, statistical association of individual TCRs with disease status, and machine learning were combined to predict cytomegalovirus infection status. Several DR-DQ haplotypes were treated as single units for association and clustering because of strong linkage in the cohort. Of the roughly 400 genotyped donors, roughly 85% fell in the genetic ancestry cluster associated with self-reported Caucasian donors. Typing coverage differed by locus: A, B, C, DRB1 and DQB1 were typed in roughly 620-630 donors, DQA1 in about 500, DPA1 in 606, and DPB1 in around 440. HLA typing included class I and class II loci at four-digit resolution. All discovery cohort repertoires had been generated using a single sequencing platform.

Results the study describes overall, beyond this receptor: A later analysis found that most CMV-associated TCR beta chains appeared HLA-restricted, with HLA associations seemingly driven largely by CMV exposure. When HLA alleles, especially DR and DQ, strongly co-occurred, attributing TCR associations to individual alleles was difficult. Most TCR sequences were observed very rarely across donors, whereas some public TCRs were present in many individuals. Because HLA typing was unavailable for some donors at each locus, only the typed subset was used in association tests. For the cohort, immune exposure information was limited to CMV serostatus. In a later genetic analysis, a missense DCLRE1C variant was associated with V-gene and J-gene trimming of TCR beta chains, and the association was replicated in an independent cohort. Presence/absence analyses assumed roughly uniform sequencing depth across donors, an assumption that may not hold. Only TCR beta chains were sequenced in this cohort, and the absence of alpha or paired-chain data limited detectable features. Because the 87-base-pair reads could not distinguish some IMGT-functional V segments, including TRBV6-2 and TRBV6-3, those segments were excluded. A cluster of highly shared sequence variants was judged likely to represent a technical artifact of the sequencing pipeline. A later analysis found that TCR association rates varied across HLA loci, with DRB1 alleles showing the most associated TCRs and HLA-C alleles the fewest. Several of the top co-occurrence clusters appeared to be linked to parvovirus B19, influenza, CMV and Epstein-Barr virus, according to a later analysis. An earlier analysis of around 600 of the donors showed that most TCR beta V segments appeared in productive rearrangements either about 90% or about 30% of the time, which broadly matched IMGT annotations. A further reported finding was that TCR beta sequences accurately predicted the HLA-A and HLA-B alleles for most subjects in the first cohort. The authors suggested that the approach could potentially be extended to other disease states and immunological phenotypes. The study listed 164 TCR beta chains as associated with cytomegalovirus. Compared with the roughly 600-donor mean, donors in an Asian-associated ancestry cluster had fewer N-insertions in productive TCRs, according to a later genetic analysis. Correlated functional status among segregating V segments might reflect linkage disequilibrium, but an unknown experimental factor could not be ruled out. In vitro tests confirmed that a few of the cytomegalovirus-associated TCR beta chains recognize cytomegalovirus antigens. Because counts were too low, seventeen rarely observed V segments, including chromosome 9 orphons, were left out of the earlier analysis of about 620 of the donors. The classifier was reported to diagnose cytomegalovirus status with high specificity and sensitivity in both the original cohort and the validation cohort. Specific HLA alleles were associated with roughly 17,000 TCR beta sequences at a false discovery rate of 0.05 in a later analysis. In a later analysis, HLA-associated TCR beta chains were found to be more clonally expanded and to have lower generation probabilities than equally common non-associated chains.

With respect to this clone: Its specific antigen is unknown. No per-base quality is available; no much larger clone lies one base away.

Taken from cysteine to phenylalanine, the CDR3 has 14 residues. The sequence is cut down to CDR3 DNA, 42 bases in frame from base 1. Taken from the germline V gene, the CDR1 and CDR2 loops are SNHLY and FYNNEI. Between the V and J ends, shortened by 1 base and 1 base respectively, the junction contains 5 bases. The cohort comprised 710 or so healthy bone marrow donors. All cohort members were sampled while nominally healthy, although unrecorded immune exposures were likely present. The donor tested CMV seronegative, placing the donor among the 350 to 400 seronegative members of the cohort. Every donor gave a peripheral blood sample, and the peripheral blood mononuclear cells from that sample were used for TCR beta sequencing. Genomic DNA extraction from the blood cell samples was performed with the Qiagen DNeasy Blood Extraction Kit. Libraries were built with the immunoSEQ multiplex PCR assay. For the multiplex PCR, a mixture combining 60 forward primers for TCR Vbeta segments and 13 reverse primers for TCR Jbeta segments was used. The CDR3 region of rearranged TCR beta genes was amplified from genomic DNA by a multiplex PCR assay. The amplified TCR beta libraries were sequenced on the Illumina HiSeq System as 87-base-pair reads. In the source study's methods: A later analysis tallied about 77 million unique TCR beta chains across the 610 or so repertoires, and 10 million to 11 million of those chains were shared by two or more donors. Raw reads were error-corrected and collapsed into unique sequences with a nearest-neighbor algorithm that merged closely related sequences to remove PCR and sequencing errors. CDR3 sequences were aligned to IMGT reference sequences to assign V, D and J gene segments. For a sequence to be retained, a match of at least six nucleotides to both a V gene segment and a J gene segment was required. Rearrangements were called productive when the CDR3 lacked stop codons and stayed in frame with V and J; all others were non-productive. Following IMGT convention, CDR3 was defined as the stretch from the second conserved V-encoded cysteine to the conserved J-encoded phenylalanine. In an earlier analysis of 500 to 650 of the donors, sequences lacking an unambiguous match to a single V gene segment were excluded. In an earlier analysis of roughly 600 of the donors, a V segment was called functional when productive rearrangements were above 56.7%, and segregating when the standard deviation between donors exceeded 5%. A statistical classification framework was built to diagnose cytomegalovirus status from the catalog of TCR beta chain sequences. In a later analysis, TCR nucleotide sequences were compared against IMGT/GENE-DB human TR gene sequences so that V and J genes could be assigned. In a later analysis, CDR3 sequences and most-parsimonious VDJ recombination scenarios were assigned using the TCRdist pipeline. In a later analysis, each TCR beta chain was defined by its CDR3 amino acid sequence together with its V-gene family, and reads lacking a unique V-gene family were excluded. In a later analysis, approximately 590 highly shared, low-generation-probability nucleotide sequences were removed to address suspected cross-contamination and a sequencing artifact. In a later analysis, a clonal expansion index was calculated for each public chain from normalized within-repertoire ranks of inferred template counts. In a later analysis, generation probabilities were computed using a VDJ recombination model fitted to out-of-frame rearrangements, and the results were checked against IGoR. Hypergeometric tests were used in a later analysis to score TCR-TCR, TCR-HLA and TCR-CMV co-occurrence, with a repertoire-size bias correction applied to the TCR pairs. To estimate false discovery rates, a later analysis permuted the HLA or CMV assignments 20 times. In a later analysis, co-occurring TCRs were grouped using DBSCAN, and TCRdist sequence similarity was added for clustering within HLA-allele-positive subsets. Repertoires with fewer than 30,000 or more than 120,000 public chains were left out of co-occurrence clustering, as were five repertoires with anomalous nucleotide sharing. Held by TCRdb, this immuneACCESS table contains in-frame sequences only and omits some clones. Under half of the omission traces to an unresolved V gene where checked; the cause of the rest is unknown. D and trimming were read from the DNA, whereas the V and J calls and clone size are those reported in that table. This sample comprises approximately 110,000 clones, about 81% of them detected only once. Of the sample, around 0.99% falls within the top ten clones.

The sequence came from a woman in her twenties or thirties in good health and CMV-seronegative. The chain couples TRBV2 to TRBJ1-5; no D gene is confidently identified. The sample taken for sequencing was PBMCs. The CDR3 corresponds to CASSEVQSNQPQHF. The DNA reads TGTGCCAGCAGTGAAGTACAGAGCAATCAGCCCCAGCATTTT.